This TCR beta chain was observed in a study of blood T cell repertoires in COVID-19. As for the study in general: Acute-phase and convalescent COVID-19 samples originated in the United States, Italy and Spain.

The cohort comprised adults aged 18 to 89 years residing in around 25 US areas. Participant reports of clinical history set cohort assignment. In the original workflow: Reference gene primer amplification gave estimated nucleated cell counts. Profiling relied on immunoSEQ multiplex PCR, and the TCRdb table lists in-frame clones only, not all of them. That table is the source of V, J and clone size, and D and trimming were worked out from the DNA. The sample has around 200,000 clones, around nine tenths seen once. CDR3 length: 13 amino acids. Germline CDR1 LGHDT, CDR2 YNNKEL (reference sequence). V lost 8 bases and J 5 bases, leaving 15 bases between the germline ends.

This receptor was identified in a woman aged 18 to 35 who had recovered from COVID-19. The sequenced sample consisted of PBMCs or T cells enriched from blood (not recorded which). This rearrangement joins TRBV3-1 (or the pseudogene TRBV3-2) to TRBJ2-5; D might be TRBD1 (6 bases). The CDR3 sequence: CASGKGGAETQYF. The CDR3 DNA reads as TGTGCCAGCGGAAAAGGGGGAGCGGAGACCCAGTACTTC.